These 24 T cell receptor beta chains share one sample of origin, sequenced in a study of blood T cell repertoires in COVID-19. Here immunoSEQ multiplex PCR was the method, and the copy in TCRdb shows in-frame clones only, minus some. This sample has about 210,000 clones, with approximately 81% found just once. The sequenced sample consisted of PBMCs or T cells enriched from blood (not recorded which). The source is a woman aged 50 to 60 with acute COVID-19.

CDR3 region: CSGLGGRGYTF. DNA for the CDR3: TGCAGTGGCCTAGGAGGTCGCGGCTACACCTTC. The chain is built from TRBV20-1 and TRBJ1-2; D unresolved. The CDR3 is 11 residues long. Germline CDR1 reads DFQATT; CDR2 reads SNEGSKA (reference sequence). Trimming shortened V by 7 bases and J by 8 bases, and 14 bases separated the two germline ends.

V usage is TRBV12-3 or TRBV12-4 and J usage is TRBJ1-1; D not resolved. The germline V and J ends were trimmed by 1 base and 2 bases, with 5 bases remaining between them. The CDR3 consists of 13 residues. DNA for the CDR3: TGTGCCAGCAGTTTAGGCGAAAACACTGAAGCTTTCTTT. Its translation: CASSLGENTEAFF.

This clone was found a few times. The rearrangement uses TRBV20-1 and TRBJ2-3; 10 nucleotides agree with TRBD2. V was pared by 3 bases and J by 0 bases, with 9 bases of the junction left unmatched. Germline CDR1 and CDR2: DFQATT and SNEGSKA (reference sequence). The CDR3 loop spans 17 amino acids. Here the CDR3 DNA reads TGCAGTGCTAGTGCACGATTTAGCGGGGGGAGCACAGATACGCAGTATTTT. Translating gives CSASARFSGGSTDTQYF.

CDR3 nucleotides: TGTGCCATCAGCACGGGACAGGGGTTCTACGAGCAGTACTTC. Translating gives CAISTGQGFYEQYF. This chain connects TRBV10-3 to TRBJ2-7; 10 bases agree with TRBD1. The CDR3 is 14 residues long. Germline V CDR1 and CDR2: ENHRY, SYGVKD. The V gene end was trimmed by 6 bases and the J gene end by 3 bases; junction bases not matched to a gene: 5.

This chain joins TRBV5-4 and TRBJ2-1, with 7 nucleotides matching TRBD2. This CDR3 has 14 amino acids. Unmatched junction bases numbered 4, after V lost 4 bases and J lost 3 bases. The germline gives CDR1 SGHNT, CDR2 YYREEE (reference sequence). The CDR3, as DNA: TGTGCCAGCAGCCCGACTAGCCGCTACAATGAGCAGTTCTTC. Protein: CASSPTSRYNEQFF.

The chain couples TRBV28 to TRBJ2-4; 9 bases are a match to TRBD1. The V and J ends lost 2 bases and 5 bases, in that order; junction bases with no gene match: 7. Germline lookup yields CDR1 MDHEN and CDR2 SYDVKM. CDR3 length: 16 residues. CDR3 bases: TGTGCCAGCAGTTTACGTGGACAGGGGATTCAAAACATTCAGTACTTC. It codes for CASSLRGQGIQNIQYF.

This clone was seen only once. This chain joins TRBV5-1 and TRBJ2-7, with unresolved D. CDR3 size: 14 residues. V lost 2 bases and J 2 bases, leaving 11 bases between the germline ends. Germline CDR1 is SGHRS and CDR2 is YFSETQ. CDR3: CASSFNPSTYEQYF. The DNA of the CDR3 is TGCGCCAGCAGCTTCAACCCTAGTACCTACGAGCAGTACTTC.

The chain carries TRBV11-2 and TRBJ2-2; the D gene is possibly TRBD2 (8 bases). The CDR3 loop spans 19 amino acids. V was trimmed by 4 bases and J by 4 bases, leaving 25 bases between them. From germline, CDR1 is SGHAT and CDR2 FQNNGV. CDR3 sequence (DNA): TGTGCCAGCAGCTCTTATAGCGGGATAAGGGGGCGAGGCACCGGGGAGCTGTTTTTT. It yields the protein CASSSYSGIRGRGTGELFF.

The chain employs TRBV3-1 (or the pseudogene TRBV3-2) and TRBJ2-5; maybe TRBD2 (5 bases). The CDR3 has 14 residues. Trimming stripped 8 bases from V and 0 bases from J, with 13 bases between. Per the germline V gene, CDR1 is LGHDT and CDR2 is YNNKEL (reference sequence). The CDR3 spells CASGLGSNQETQYF. Here the CDR3 DNA reads TGTGCCAGCGGATTGGGGAGTAACCAAGAGACCCAGTACTTC.

This clone occurred once. The rearrangement joins TRBV28 to TRBJ1-1; D gene unclear. Germline V gene data show CDR1 as MDHEN and CDR2 as SYDVKM. CDR3 length equals 12 residues. V lost 6 bases and J lost 7, with 12 bases in between. CDR3 DNA sequence: TGTGCCAGCAGAACATCACCGCTTGAAGCTTTCTTT. It codes for CASRTSPLEAFF. The full variable domain, completed using reference TRBV28 and TRBJ1-1, is DVKVTQSSRYLVKRTGEKVFLECVQDMDHENMFWYRQDPGLGLRLIYFSYDVKMKEKGDIPEGYSVSREKKERFSLILESASTNQTSMYLCASRTSPLEAFFGQGTRLTVV.

This chain connects TRBV11-2 to TRBJ1-2, with 11 bases fitting TRBD1. The trim removed 1 base at V and 8 bases at J, leaving 6 bases unmatched. The CDR3 length is 15 residues. Germline assignment: CDR1 SGHAT and CDR2 FQNNGV. The CDR3 region is CASSLGGGQGAGYTF. CDR3 coding DNA: TGTGCCAGCAGCTTAGGGGGAGGACAGGGGGCCGGCTACACCTTC.

The chain has TRBV6-2 or TRBV6-3 and TRBJ2-1; the match to TRBD1 covers 7 bases. The germline V gene has CDR1 MNHEY and CDR2 SVGEGT. Germline trimming cut 6 bases from V and 8 bases from J; bases unmatched to any gene: 4. The CDR3 totals 12 residues. The CDR3, as DNA: TGTGCCAGCAGCGACAGGGTCCATGAGCAGTTCTTC. Encoded protein: CASSDRVHEQFF.

This chain uses TRBV9 with TRBJ1-3; no reliable D call. The V gene's germline CDR1 is SGDLS and CDR2 YYNGEE. The CDR3 extends over 19 amino acids. The germline V and J ends were trimmed by 0 bases and 0 bases, with 19 bases remaining between them. The CDR3 bases are TGTGCCAGCAGCGTAGCTTCGGGAGGACCCCCCCCCTCTGGAAACACCATATATTTT. The encoded protein is CASSVASGGPPPSGNTIYF. Using reference TRBV9 and TRBJ1-3 for the parts outside the CDR3, the full variable domain is DSGVTQTPKHLITATGQRVTLRCSPRSGDLSVYWYQQSLDQGLQFLIQYYNGEERAKGNILERFSAQQFPDLHSELNLSSLELGDSALYFCASSVASGGPPPSGNTIYFGEGSWLTVV.

Only a few counts were recorded for this clone. CDR3 in DNA: TGTGCCAGCAGCTTGGACCCGGAGGGAACCCACGAGCAGTACTTC. Amino acid sequence: CASSLDPEGTHEQYF. This chain links TRBV7-6 with TRBJ2-7; a possible D gene is TRBD2 (6 bases). Germline assignment: CDR1 SGHVS and CDR2 FNYEAQ. V was clipped by 3 bases and J by 5 bases, with 17 bases between them. The CDR3 runs 15 residues.

The CDR3 loop reads CASSHLTNDGIEEFFF. The DNA for the CDR3 is TGCGCCAGCAGTCATCTAACGAATGACGGTATTGAGGAGTTTTTCTTC. The chain employs TRBV23-1 and TRBJ2-1; D not resolved. TRBV23-1 is placed among ORFs of uncertain function. V gave up 3 bases and J gave up 16 bases, with 28 bases separating them. The CDR3 totals 16 residues.

This chain uses TRBV11-3 with TRBJ1-3; D is uncertain. CDR1 and CDR2 from the germline V gene are SGHNT and YENEEA. Trimming removed 5 bases from V and 5 bases from J, with 7 bases in between. The CDR3 length is 12 residues. The CDR3 nucleotides read TGTGCCAGCAGCCTTAGCAGAAACACCATATATTTT. Protein: CASSLSRNTIYF. Combining the CDR3 with reference TRBV11-3 and TRBJ1-3 gives the whole variable domain EAGVVQSPRYKIIEKKQPVAFWCNPISGHNTLYWYLQNLGQGPELLIRYENEEAVDDSQLPKDRFSAERLKGVDSTLKIQPAELGDSAVYLCASSLSRNTIYFGEGSWLTVV.

The table lists this clone with a count of one. The CDR3 region is CASSSRQGLTGELFF. CDR3 DNA sequence: TGTGCCAGCTCATCCAGACAGGGGCTAACCGGGGAGCTGTTTTTT. V usage is TRBV18 and J usage is TRBJ2-2; 8 bases align to TRBD1. J gave up 5 bases and V 5 bases, and 7 bases lay outside the gene matches. Germline V gives CDR1 KGHSH, CDR2 LQKENI. The CDR3 runs to 15 residues.

The V gene is TRBV5-1, the J gene TRBJ1-1; 7 positions agree with TRBD1. This CDR3 contains 15 residues. Germline trimming cut 2 bases from V and 4 bases from J; bases unmatched to any gene: 8. From germline, CDR1 is SGHRS and CDR2 YFSETQ. CDR3 sequence (DNA): TGCGCCAGCAGCTTAGGCAGGGGGTTGGGCACTGAAGCTTTCTTT. This codes for CASSLGRGLGTEAFF. Filled out from reference TRBV5-1 and TRBJ1-1, the complete variable domain reads KAGVTQTPRYLIKTRGQQVTLSCSPISGHRSVSWYQQTPGQGLQFLFEYFSETQRNKGNFPGRFSGRQFSNSRSEMNVSTLELGDSALYLCASSLGRGLGTEAFFGQGTRLTVV.

The V and J genes are TRBV14 and TRBJ1-6; D may be TRBD1 (6 bases). The CDR3 runs 16 residues. Germline V gene lookup returns CDR1 SGHDN and CDR2 FVKESK. V lost 1 base to trimming and J lost 7 bases, with 14 bases between them. This CDR3 is CASSQAGHRANSPLHF. The CDR3 DNA reads TGTGCCAGCAGCCAAGCGGGACATAGGGCCAATTCACCCCTCCACTTT. The full variable domain, completed using reference TRBV14 and TRBJ1-6, is EAGVTQFPSHSVIEKGQTVTLRCDPISGHDNLYWYRRVMGKEIKFLLHFVKESKQDESGMPNNRFLAERTGGTYSTLKVQPAELEDSGVYFCASSQAGHRANSPLHFGNGTRLTVT.

The chain uses TRBV9 and TRBJ2-5, with 8 bases that match TRBD2. With 0 bases clipped from V and 2 bases from J, the junction kept 6 bases outside the gene matches. From germline, CDR1 is SGDLS and CDR2 YYNGEE. The CDR3 runs to 16 residues. The DNA of the CDR3 is TGTGCCAGCAGCGTAGGCGGGGGGCGCCGGCAAGAGACCCAGTACTTC. Protein: CASSVGGGRRQETQYF.

The gene calls are TRBV7-9 and TRBJ2-3, with 10 bases identical to TRBD1. In germline, CDR1 is SEHNR, CDR2 FQNEAQ (reference sequence). The CDR3 covers 16 residues. V lost 5 bases and J lost 3; bases outside the gene matches: 8. The chain's CDR3 is CASSHPDRGDTDTQYF. CDR3 DNA: TGTGCCAGCAGCCACCCGGACAGGGGGGATACAGATACGCAGTATTTT.

The gene calls are TRBV19 and TRBJ1-2, with D unresolved. Germline CDR1 reads LNHDA; CDR2 reads SQIVND (reference sequence). This CDR3 is 14 amino acids long. The germline V and J ends were trimmed by 8 bases and 7 bases, with 20 bases remaining between them. CDR3 sequence: CASATTAGSSGYTF. CDR3 nucleotides: TGTGCCAGTGCAACAACCGCAGGCAGTAGTGGCTACACCTTC.

In this sample, this clone turned up a few times. The V and J genes are TRBV4-1 and TRBJ2-7; 10 bases fit TRBD1. CDR3 size: 14 residues. The junction had 1 base not matched to a gene; V was cut back by 1 base and J by 4 bases. The germline V gene encodes CDR1 MGHRA and CDR2 YSYEKL. The CDR3: CASSQVDRGYEQYF. For the CDR3, the DNA is TGCGCCAGCAGCCAAGTGGACAGGGGGTACGAGCAGTACTTC.

This clone appeared a single time. The rearrangement joins TRBV12-3 or TRBV12-4 to TRBJ2-7, with TRBD2 matching 7 bases. Germline trimming cut 3 bases from V and 8 bases from J; bases unmatched to any gene: 7. CDR3 size: 13 residues. The CDR3 nucleotides read TGTGCCAGCAGTTTGGCCCGGGGGGTTAAGCAGTACTTC. Translation gives CASSLARGVKQYF.